Listed here are 10 T cell receptor beta chains from one sample, sequenced in a study of cytotoxic CD8 clonotypes in ibrutinib-treated CLL. TCRdb's table, derived via immunoSEQ multiplex PCR, lists solely in-frame clones and lacks some. The repertoire holds some 200,000 clones, with roughly three quarters as singletons. The sequenced sample was PBMCs, obtained after 12 months of ibrutinib treatment. All receptors derive from a human donor with chronic lymphocytic leukemia.

This clone was seen just once. This sequence may be a read error, since a much larger clone differs from it by one base. The same CDR3 is also encoded by other DNA sequences in this sample. V gene TRBV9 combines with J gene TRBJ1-2; no clear D. In germline, CDR1 is SGDLS, CDR2 YYNGEE. The CDR3 runs to 12 residues. V was clipped by 2 bases and J by 0 bases, with 2 bases between them. CDR3 sequence (DNA): TGTGCCAGCAGCGTTGCTAACTATGGCTACACCTTC. Its protein product is CASSVANYGYTF.

J is TRBJ2-5 and V is TRBV7-9; 9 nucleotides line up with TRBD2. Germline loops: CDR1 SEHNR, CDR2 FQNEAQ (reference sequence). The CDR3 extends over 14 amino acids. V shed 2 bases, J shed 4 bases, and the junction held 2 bases outside the gene matches. The CDR3 nucleotides read TGTGCCAGCAGCTTAACTAGCGGGCGAGAGACCCAGTACTTC. Protein product: CASSLTSGRETQYF.

A few counts support this clone. The rearrangement links TRBV5-6 to TRBJ1-1; 8 positions agree with TRBD1. After removal of 3 bases from V and 11 bases from J, the junction contained 6 bases not matched to a gene. The CDR3 consists of 12 residues. Looked up from germline, CDR1 is SGHDT and CDR2 is YYEEEE. CDR3 sequence (DNA): TGTGCCAGCAGCTCACAGGGGGAGCACGCTTTCTTT. Its translation: CASSSQGEHAFF.

The V gene is TRBV6-5, the J gene TRBJ2-7, with TRBD2 as a possible D gene (5 bases). This CDR3 comprises 14 residues. Trimming removed 4 bases at V and 3 bases at J, with 13 bases between. CDR1 MNHEY and CDR2 SVGAGI come from the germline V gene. The CDR3 bases are TGTGCCAGCAGTTTCACGGGATCTTTCTACGAGCAGTACTTC. It yields the protein CASSFTGSFYEQYF.

This chain links TRBV11-2 with TRBJ1-1; no definite D call. The V end lost 1 base, the J end lost 2 bases, and 5 bases lay between the germline ends. Germline values: CDR1 SGHAT, CDR2 FQNNGV. The CDR3 is 13 residues long. The chain's CDR3 is CASSLGLNTEAFF. CDR3 coding DNA: TGTGCCAGCAGCTTAGGCCTCAACACTGAAGCTTTCTTT.

This clone has only one observation. This chain links TRBV5-1 with TRBJ2-7; 7 bases are shared with TRBD1. The CDR3 length is 16 residues. With V trimmed by 1 base and J by 0 bases, 7 bases remained unmatched. From germline, CDR1 is SGHRS and CDR2 YFSETQ. CDR3 in amino acids: CASSLSGRGSSYEQYF. In DNA form, the CDR3 reads TGCGCCAGCAGCTTGTCCGGCAGGGGGAGCTCCTACGAGCAGTACTTC.

This clone was picked up one time. The rearrangement links TRBV27 to TRBJ2-1, with D possibly TRBD2 on 8 matching bases. The CDR3 has 17 residues. Trimming shortened V by 5 bases and J by 0 bases, and 17 bases separated the two germline ends. Germline CDR1 reads MNHEY; CDR2 reads SMNVEV (reference sequence). The CDR3 coding sequence is TGTGCCAGCAGTCCGGGAGGGGGCAGAAGCTCCTACAATGAGCAGTTCTTC. Its protein product is CASSPGGGRSSYNEQFF.

The rearrangement joins TRBV28 to TRBJ2-7, with TRBD2 matching 10 bases. The J segment lost 6 bases and the V segment lost 1 base, leaving 3 bases of the junction unmatched. The CDR3 loop spans 14 amino acids. Germline CDR1 and CDR2: MDHEN and SYDVKM. The CDR3 spells CASSLSSGRREQYF. For the CDR3, the DNA is TGTGCCAGCAGTTTATCTAGCGGGAGACGCGAGCAGTACTTC.

This chain uses TRBV20-1 with TRBJ2-3; no definite D call. Trimming pared 3 bases from V and 5 bases from J, leaving 6 bases between. The CDR3 loop spans 11 amino acids. Germline CDR1 and CDR2: DFQATT and SNEGSKA (reference sequence). The CDR3 DNA reads as TGCAGTGCTAGGATCGGAGATACGCAGTATTTT. It is translated as CSARIGDTQYF.

The chain links TRBV2 to TRBJ2-1; 9 bases are a match to TRBD2. Trimming took 3 bases from V and 9 from J; bases not matched to a gene: 6. CDR1 and CDR2 from the germline V gene are SNHLY and FYNNEI. The length of the CDR3 is 14 residues. The CDR3 DNA follows: TGTGCCAGCAGTGAGCGGGAGGGCCAGAGTGAGCAGTTCTTC. This sequence encodes CASSEREGQSEQFF.